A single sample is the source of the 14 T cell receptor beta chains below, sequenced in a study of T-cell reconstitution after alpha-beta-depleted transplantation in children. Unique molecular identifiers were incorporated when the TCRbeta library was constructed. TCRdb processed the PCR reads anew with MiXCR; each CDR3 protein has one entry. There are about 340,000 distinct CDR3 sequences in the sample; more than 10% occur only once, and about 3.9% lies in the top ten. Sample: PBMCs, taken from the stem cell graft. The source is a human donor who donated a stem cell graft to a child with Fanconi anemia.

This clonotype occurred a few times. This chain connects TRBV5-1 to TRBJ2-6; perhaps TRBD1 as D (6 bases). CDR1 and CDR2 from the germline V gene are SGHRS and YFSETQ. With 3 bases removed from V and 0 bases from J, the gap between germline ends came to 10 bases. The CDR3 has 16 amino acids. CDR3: CASSSSTGSGANVLTF. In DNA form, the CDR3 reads TGCGCCAGCAGCTCGTCGACAGGCTCTGGGGCCAACGTCCTGACTTTC. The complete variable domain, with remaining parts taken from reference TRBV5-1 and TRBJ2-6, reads KAGVTQTPRYLIKTRGQQVTLSCSPISGHRSVSWYQQTPGQGLQFLFEYFSETQRNKGNFPGRFSGRQFSNSRSEMNVSTLELGDSALYLCASSSSTGSGANVLTFGAGSRLTVL.

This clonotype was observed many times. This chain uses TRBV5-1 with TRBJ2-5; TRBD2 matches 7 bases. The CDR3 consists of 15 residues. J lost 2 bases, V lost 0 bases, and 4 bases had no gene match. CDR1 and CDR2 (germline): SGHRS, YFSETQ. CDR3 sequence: CASSLGTSLQETQYF. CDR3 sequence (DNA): TGCGCCAGCAGCTTGGGGACTAGTCTGCAAGAGACCCAGTACTTC.

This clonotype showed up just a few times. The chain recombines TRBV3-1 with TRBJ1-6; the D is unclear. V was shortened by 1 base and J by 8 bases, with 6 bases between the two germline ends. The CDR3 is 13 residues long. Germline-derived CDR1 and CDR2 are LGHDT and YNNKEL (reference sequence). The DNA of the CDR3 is TGTGCCAGCAGCCAAGGGAGAGATTCACCCCTCCACTTT. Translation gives CASSQGRDSPLHF.

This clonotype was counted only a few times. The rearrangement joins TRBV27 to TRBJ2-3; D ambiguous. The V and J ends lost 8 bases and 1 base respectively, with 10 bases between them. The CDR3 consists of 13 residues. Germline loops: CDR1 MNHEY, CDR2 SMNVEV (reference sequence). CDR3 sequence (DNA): TGTGCCAGCGGAGACGCCGGCACAGATACGCAGTATTTT. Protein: CASGDAGTDTQYF.

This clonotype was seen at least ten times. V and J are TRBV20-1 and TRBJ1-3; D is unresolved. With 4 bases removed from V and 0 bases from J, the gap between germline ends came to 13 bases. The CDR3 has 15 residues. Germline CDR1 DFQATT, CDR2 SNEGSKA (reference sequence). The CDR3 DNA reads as TGCAGTGCTAAGGCGAGTCGTGACTCTGGAAACACCATATATTTT. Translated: CSAKASRDSGNTIYF.

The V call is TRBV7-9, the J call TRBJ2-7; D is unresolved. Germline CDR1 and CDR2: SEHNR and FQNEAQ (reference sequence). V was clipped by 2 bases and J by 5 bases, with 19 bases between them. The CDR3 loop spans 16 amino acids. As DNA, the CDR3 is TGTGCCAGCAGCTTAAGCCACGACATCGCTTTGGACGAGCAGTACTTC. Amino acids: CASSLSHDIALDEQYF.

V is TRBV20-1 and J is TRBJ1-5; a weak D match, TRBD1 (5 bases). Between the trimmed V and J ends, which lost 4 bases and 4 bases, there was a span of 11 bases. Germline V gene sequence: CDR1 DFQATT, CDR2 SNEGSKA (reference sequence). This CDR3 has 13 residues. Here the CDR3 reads CSATGGVNQPQHF. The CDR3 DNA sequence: TGCAGTGCTACAGGAGGGGTGAATCAGCCCCAGCATTTT.

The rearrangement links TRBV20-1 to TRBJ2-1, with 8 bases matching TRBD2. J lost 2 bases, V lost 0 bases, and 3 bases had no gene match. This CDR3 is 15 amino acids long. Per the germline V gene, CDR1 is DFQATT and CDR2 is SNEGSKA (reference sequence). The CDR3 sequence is CSARDPGGAYNEQFF. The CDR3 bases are TGCAGTGCTAGAGATCCCGGGGGGGCCTACAATGAGCAGTTCTTC.

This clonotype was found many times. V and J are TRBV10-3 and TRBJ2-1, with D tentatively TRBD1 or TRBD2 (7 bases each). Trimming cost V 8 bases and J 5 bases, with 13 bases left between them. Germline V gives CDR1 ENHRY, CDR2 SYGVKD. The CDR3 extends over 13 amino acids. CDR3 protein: CAIGEGADNEQFF. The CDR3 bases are TGTGCCATCGGGGAGGGGGCGGACAATGAGCAGTTCTTC.

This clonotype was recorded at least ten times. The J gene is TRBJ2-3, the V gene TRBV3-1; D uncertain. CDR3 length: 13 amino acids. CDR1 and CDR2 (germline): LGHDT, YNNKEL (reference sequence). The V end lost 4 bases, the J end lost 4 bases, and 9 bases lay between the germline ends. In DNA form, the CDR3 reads TGTGCCAGCAGCCTAAAGGGCGCAGATACGCAGTATTTT. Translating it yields CASSLKGADTQYF.

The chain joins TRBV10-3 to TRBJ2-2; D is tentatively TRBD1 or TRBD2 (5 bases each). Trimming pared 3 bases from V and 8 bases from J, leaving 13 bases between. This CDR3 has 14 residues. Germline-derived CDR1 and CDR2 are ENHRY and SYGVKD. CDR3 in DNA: TGTGCCATCAGTGAAAGGGACCCCAGAGGGGAGCTGTTTTTT. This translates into CAISERDPRGELFF.

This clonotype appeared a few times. The CDR3 sequence is CASSLPRGSGNTIYF. In DNA form, the CDR3 reads TGCGCCAGCAGCCTCCCCAGAGGCTCTGGAAACACCATATATTTT. This chain joins TRBV5-1 and TRBJ1-3; D unresolved. With 4 bases removed from V and 0 bases from J, the gap between germline ends came to 11 bases. CDR1 and CDR2 (germline): SGHRS, YFSETQ. CDR3 length: 15 residues.

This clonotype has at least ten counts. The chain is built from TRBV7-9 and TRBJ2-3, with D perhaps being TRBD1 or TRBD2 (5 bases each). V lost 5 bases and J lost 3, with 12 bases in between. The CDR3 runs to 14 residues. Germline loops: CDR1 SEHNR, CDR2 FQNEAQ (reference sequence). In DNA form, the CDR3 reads TGTGCCAGCAGCACCGAGGGGCTAACAGATACGCAGTATTTT. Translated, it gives CASSTEGLTDTQYF.

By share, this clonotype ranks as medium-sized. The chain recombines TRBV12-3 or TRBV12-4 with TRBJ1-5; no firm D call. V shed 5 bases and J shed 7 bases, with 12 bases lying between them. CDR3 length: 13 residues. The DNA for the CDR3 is TGTGCCAGCAGTCTCCGGGAAGGCCAGCCCCAGCATTTT. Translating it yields CASSLREGQPQHF.